This TCR beta chain was captured in a study of shared clonotypes between healthy human individuals. CD8 cells classed as naive were CD45RO-negative and positively selected for CCR7, excluding terminally differentiated effector memory CD45RA+ cells. Broader study findings: Among non-shared clonotypes, generation probabilities were lower than among those shared by all four donors.

Method: immunoSEQ multiplex PCR; TCRdb's copy keeps in-frame clones and lacks some. The data hold some 2,000,000 clones, with 85% to 95% observed a single time. The CDR3 spans 14 residues. CDR1 is MDHEN, CDR2 SYDVKM, per germline. Trimming took 7 bases from V and 0 from J, leaving 13 bases between them. On this clone: Its cognate antigen is unknown.

The source is a man aged 18 to 29 in good health. This chain joins TRBV28 and TRBJ2-7; a weak D match, TRBD1 (6 bases). Sequencing was performed on naive CD8+ T cells sorted from blood. The CDR3 spells CASNRDTHSYEQYF. The CDR3 DNA reads as TGTGCCAGCAACCGGGACACCCACTCCTACGAGCAGTACTTC.